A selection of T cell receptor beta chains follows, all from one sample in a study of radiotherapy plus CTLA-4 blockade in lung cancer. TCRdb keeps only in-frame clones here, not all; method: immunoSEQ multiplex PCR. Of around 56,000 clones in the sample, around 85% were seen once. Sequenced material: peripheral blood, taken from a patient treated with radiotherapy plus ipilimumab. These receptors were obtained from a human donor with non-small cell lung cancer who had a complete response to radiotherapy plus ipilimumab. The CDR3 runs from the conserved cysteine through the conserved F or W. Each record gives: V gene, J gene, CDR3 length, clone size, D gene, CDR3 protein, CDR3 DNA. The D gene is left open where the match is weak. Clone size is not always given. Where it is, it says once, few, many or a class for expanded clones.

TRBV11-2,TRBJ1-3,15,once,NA,CASSLEGYSGNTIYF,TGTGCCAGCAGCTTAGAGGGCTACTCTGGAAACACCATATATTTT
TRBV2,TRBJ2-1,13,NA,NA,CASSEERGDEQFF,TGTGCCAGCAGTGAGGAGCGAGGCGATGAGCAGTTCTTC
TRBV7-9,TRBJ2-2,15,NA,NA,CASSLAGLNTGELFF,TGTGCCAGCAGCTTAGCGGGGCTAAACACCGGGGAGCTGTTTTTT
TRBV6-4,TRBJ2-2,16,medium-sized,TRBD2,CASSAEAGPGTGELFF,TGTGCCAGCAGTGCGGAAGCGGGGCCGGGGACCGGGGAGCTGTTTTTT
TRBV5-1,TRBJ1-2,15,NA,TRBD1,CASSSGTGSSYGYTF,TGCGCCAGCAGCTCCGGGACAGGGAGCAGCTATGGCTACACCTTC
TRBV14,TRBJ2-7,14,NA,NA,CASSHGSRTYEQYF,TGTGCCAGCAGCCATGGTTCCAGGACCTACGAGCAGTACTTC
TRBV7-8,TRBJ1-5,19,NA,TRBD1,CASSSRRQGTFYSNQPQHF,TGTGCCAGCAGCTCCCGAAGACAGGGAACCTTTTATAGCAATCAGCCCCAGCATTTT
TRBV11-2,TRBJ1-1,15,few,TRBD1,CASSSTGGWNTEAFF,TGTGCCAGCAGCTCGACAGGGGGCTGGAACACTGAAGCTTTCTTT
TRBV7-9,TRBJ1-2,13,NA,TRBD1,CASSFRGPYGYTF,TGTGCCAGCAGCTTCAGGGGGCCGTATGGCTACACCTTC
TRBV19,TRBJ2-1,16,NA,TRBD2,CASQEVAGVGNNEQFF,TGTGCCAGTCAAGAGGTAGCGGGAGTAGGTAACAATGAGCAGTTCTTC
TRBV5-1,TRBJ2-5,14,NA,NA,CASSQGQGGETQYF,TGCGCCAGCAGCCAGGGGCAGGGTGGCGAGACCCAGTACTTC
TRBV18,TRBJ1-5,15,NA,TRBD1,CASSPTGSGNQPQHF,TGTGCCAGCTCACCGACAGGGAGCGGCAATCAGCCCCAGCATTTT
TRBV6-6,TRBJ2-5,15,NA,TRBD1,CASSPRTGSRETQYF,TGTGCCAGCAGCCCCCGGACAGGGAGTAGAGAGACCCAGTACTTC
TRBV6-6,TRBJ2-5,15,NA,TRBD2,CASNGLAGNQETQYF,TGTGCCAGCAACGGACTAGCGGGAAACCAAGAGACCCAGTACTTC
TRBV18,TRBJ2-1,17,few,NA,CASSMDLGVVVVSEQFF,TGTGCCAGCTCAATGGACCTCGGGGTTGTCGTCGTGAGCGAGCAGTTCTTC
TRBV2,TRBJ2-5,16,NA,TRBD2,CASSRGLAGQRETQYF,TGTGCCAGCAGTAGGGGACTAGCGGGCCAGCGAGAGACCCAGTACTTC
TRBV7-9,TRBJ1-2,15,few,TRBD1,CASRRLEEGASGYTF,TGTGCCAGCAGGCGGTTGGAGGAGGGGGCCAGCGGCTACACCTTC
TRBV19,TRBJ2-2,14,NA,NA,CASIRQGNTGELFF,TGTGCCAGTATTAGACAAGGGAACACCGGGGAGCTGTTTTTT
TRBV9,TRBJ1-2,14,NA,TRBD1,CASSERTGVEGYTF,TGTGCCAGCAGCGAACGGACAGGGGTCGAAGGCTACACCTTC
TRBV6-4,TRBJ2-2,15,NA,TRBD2,CASTPVLAGTGELFF,TGTGCCAGCACCCCGGTACTAGCGGGGACCGGGGAGCTGTTTTTT
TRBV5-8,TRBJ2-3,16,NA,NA,CASSLGASGGTDTQYF,TGTGCCAGCAGCTTGGGGGCGAGCGGTGGCACAGATACGCAGTATTTT
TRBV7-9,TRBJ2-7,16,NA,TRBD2,CASSDPGGGRSYEQYF,TGTGCCAGCAGCGACCCGGGGGGAGGACGCTCCTACGAGCAGTACTTC
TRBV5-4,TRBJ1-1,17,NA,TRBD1,CASSLGFRGLGNTEAFF,TGTGCCAGCAGCTTGGGGTTCAGGGGGCTGGGGAACACTGAAGCTTTCTTT
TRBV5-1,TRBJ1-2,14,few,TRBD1,CASSLGQANYGYTF,TGCGCCAGCAGCTTAGGACAGGCTAACTATGGCTACACCTTC
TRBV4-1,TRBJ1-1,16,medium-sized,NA,CASSPMSVGLGTEAFF,TGCGCCAGCAGCCCGATGAGCGTTGGTCTTGGCACTGAAGCTTTCTTT
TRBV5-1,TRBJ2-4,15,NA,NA,CASSLAGALRDIQYF,TGCGCCAGCAGCTTGGCAGGGGCCCTCAGGGACATTCAGTACTTC
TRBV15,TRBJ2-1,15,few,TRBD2,CATSSRTSGTNEQFF,TGTGCCACCAGCTCGCGGACTAGCGGGACCAATGAGCAGTTCTTC
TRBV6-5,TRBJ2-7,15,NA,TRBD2,CASSYLRGGESEQYF,TGTGCCAGCAGTTACTTGCGGGGGGGCGAGAGCGAGCAGTACTTC
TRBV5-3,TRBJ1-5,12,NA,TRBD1,CARSSGGQPQHF,TGTGCCAGAAGCTCAGGGGGCCAGCCCCAGCATTTT
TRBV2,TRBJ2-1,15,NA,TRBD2,CASSSRAGSYNEQFF,TGTGCCAGCAGCTCAAGAGCGGGGTCCTACAATGAGCAGTTCTTC
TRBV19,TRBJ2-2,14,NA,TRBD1,CASSGTGVAGELFF,TGTGCCAGTTCCGGGACAGGGGTCGCCGGGGAGCTGTTTTTT
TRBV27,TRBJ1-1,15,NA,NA,CASRVAGAFTYEAFF,TGTGCCAGCAGGGTGGCGGGGGCCTTTACCTATGAAGCTTTCTTT
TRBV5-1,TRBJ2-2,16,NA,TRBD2,CASSPIAGGRSGELFF,TGCGCCAGCAGCCCCATCGCGGGGGGGCGGTCCGGGGAGCTGTTTTTT
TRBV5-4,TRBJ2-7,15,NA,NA,CASSPGQRSSYEQYF,TGTGCCAGCAGTCCCGGACAGCGCAGCTCCTACGAGCAGTACTTC
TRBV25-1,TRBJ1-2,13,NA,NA,CASSKTTVYGYTF,TGTGCCAGCAGTAAAACGACAGTCTATGGCTACACCTTC
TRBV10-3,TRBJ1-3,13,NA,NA,CAISGSTGNTIYF,TGTGCCATCAGTGGGTCTACTGGAAACACCATATATTTT
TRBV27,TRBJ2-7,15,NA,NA,CASSPSLDGSYEQYF,TGTGCCAGCAGTCCCTCCCTAGACGGAAGCTACGAGCAGTACTTC
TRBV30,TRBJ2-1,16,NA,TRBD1,CAWSVVRGTRYNEQFF,TGTGCCTGGAGTGTAGTCAGGGGGACACGCTACAATGAGCAGTTCTTC
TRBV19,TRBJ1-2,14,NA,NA,CASSKQTANYGYTF,TGTGCCAGTAGTAAACAGACAGCAAACTATGGCTACACCTTC
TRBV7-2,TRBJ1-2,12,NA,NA,CASTQVIYGYTF,TGTGCCAGCACCCAGGTGATATATGGCTACACCTTC
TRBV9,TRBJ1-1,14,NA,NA,CASSELSVNTEAFF,TGTGCCAGCAGCGAACTTTCTGTGAACACTGAAGCTTTCTTT
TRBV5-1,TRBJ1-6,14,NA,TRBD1,CASSFGTGDSPLHF,TGCGCCAGCAGCTTCGGGACAGGGGATTCACCCCTCCACTTT
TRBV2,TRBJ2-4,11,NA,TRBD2,CASKGTSGGYF,TGTGCCAGCAAGGGGACTAGCGGGGGGTACTTC
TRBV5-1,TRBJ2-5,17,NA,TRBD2,CASSSQPLAGTQETQYF,TGCGCCAGCAGCTCCCAGCCCCTAGCGGGGACCCAAGAGACCCAGTACTTC
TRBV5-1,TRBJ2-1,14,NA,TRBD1,CASSPWTGGNEQFF,TGCGCCAGCAGCCCCTGGACAGGCGGGAATGAGCAGTTCTTC
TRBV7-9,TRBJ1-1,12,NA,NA,CASSLSVTEAFF,TGTGCCAGCAGCCTTTCGGTAACTGAAGCTTTCTTT
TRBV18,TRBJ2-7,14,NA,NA,CASSRNAQGYEQYF,TGTGCCAGCTCCCGGAATGCGCAGGGCTACGAGCAGTACTTC
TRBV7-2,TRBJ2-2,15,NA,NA,CASSVPEVRTGELFF,TGTGCCAGCAGCGTCCCCGAGGTACGGACCGGGGAGCTGTTTTTT
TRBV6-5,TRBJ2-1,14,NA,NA,CASSPGTSINEQFF,TGTGCCAGCAGTCCCGGAACTAGTATAAATGAGCAGTTCTTC
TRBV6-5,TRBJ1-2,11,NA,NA,CASSYPGSATF,TGTGCCAGCAGTTACCCCGGGTCGGCCACCTTC
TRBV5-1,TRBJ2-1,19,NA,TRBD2,CASSRYSGTSGKSYNEQFF,TGCGCCAGCAGCCGGTACTCCGGGACTAGCGGGAAGTCCTACAATGAGCAGTTCTTC
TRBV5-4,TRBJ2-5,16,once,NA,CASSLAGPRGSETQYF,TGTGCCAGCAGCTTGGCCGGGCCTAGGGGGTCGGAGACCCAGTACTTC
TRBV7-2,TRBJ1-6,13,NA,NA,CASAGTRQSPLHF,TGTGCCAGCGCGGGAACGAGGCAGTCACCCCTCCACTTT
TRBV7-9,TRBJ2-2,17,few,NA,CASSLRRGGRGTGELFF,TGTGCCAGCAGCTTACGAAGGGGGGGGCGCGGCACCGGGGAGCTGTTTTTT